These T cell receptor beta chains were read from a single sample in a study of T-cell reconstitution after alpha-beta-depleted transplantation in children. TCRdb reanalysed the PCR reads using MiXCR and keeps one entry per CDR3 protein. The data show roughly 570,000 distinct CDR3 sequences, 20% to 30% seen once. The sample was PBMCs, taken before TCRalphabeta/CD19-depleted stem cell transplant. These receptors originate from a boy under two years old with Wiskott-Aldrich syndrome, due to receive a stem cell transplant. Each CDR3 is given with its conserved first and last residue. D genes are given only for firm matches. Rows may omit the clone size; those that give it use once, few, many or a size class.

d_gene: .
j_gene: TRBJ2-1
abundance: .
v_gene: TRBV10-3
CDR3aa: CAISVEAGYNEQFF
CDR3nt: TGTGCCATCAGTGTGGAAGCGGGCTACAATGAGCAGTTCTTC

d_gene: .
j_gene: TRBJ2-2
abundance: .
v_gene: TRBV18
CDR3aa: CASSDLPGGRGTGELFF
CDR3nt: TGTGCCAGCTCCGACCTTCCCGGAGGGCGAGGCACCGGGGAGCTGTTTTTT

d_gene: TRBD2
j_gene: TRBJ2-3
abundance: .
v_gene: TRBV20-1
CDR3aa: CSARIRPSSGGSTDTQYF
CDR3nt: TGCAGTGCTAGAATCCGACCGAGTAGCGGGGGCAGCACAGATACGCAGTATTTT

d_gene: TRBD2
j_gene: TRBJ2-5
abundance: few
v_gene: TRBV20-1
CDR3aa: CSARVAGLYQETQYF
CDR3nt: TGCAGTGCTAGAGTAGCGGGACTGTACCAAGAGACCCAGTACTTC

d_gene: TRBD1
j_gene: TRBJ1-1
abundance: .
v_gene: TRBV27
CDR3aa: CASSPWTGTEAFF
CDR3nt: TGTGCCAGCAGTCCTTGGACAGGGACTGAAGCTTTCTTT

d_gene: .
j_gene: TRBJ1-2
abundance: .
v_gene: TRBV7-2
CDR3aa: CASSLSWRADLNYGYTF
CDR3nt: TGTGCCAGCAGCTTAAGTTGGCGGGCGGATCTTAACTATGGCTACACCTTC

d_gene: .
j_gene: TRBJ1-1
abundance: .
v_gene: TRBV7-8
CDR3aa: CASSLAWSKAMNTEAFF
CDR3nt: TGTGCCAGCAGCTTAGCCTGGAGCAAAGCCATGAACACTGAAGCTTTCTTT

d_gene: .
j_gene: TRBJ2-1
abundance: .
v_gene: TRBV6-1
CDR3aa: CASSPIYSETYNEQFF
CDR3nt: TGTGCCAGCAGCCCCATATATAGCGAGACCTACAATGAGCAGTTCTTC

d_gene: .
j_gene: TRBJ1-5
abundance: .
v_gene: TRBV12-3/TRBV12-4
CDR3aa: CASSLWFSNQPQHF
CDR3nt: TGTGCCAGCAGTTTGTGGTTTAGCAATCAGCCCCAGCATTTT

d_gene: .
j_gene: TRBJ2-1
abundance: .
v_gene: TRBV20-1
CDR3aa: CSARSRGSYNEQFF
CDR3nt: TGCAGTGCTAGATCTAGGGGATCCTACAATGAGCAGTTCTTC

d_gene: .
j_gene: TRBJ1-2
abundance: few
v_gene: TRBV6-6
CDR3aa: CASSYHPNYGYTF
CDR3nt: TGTGCCAGCAGTTACCATCCTAACTATGGCTACACCTTC

d_gene: TRBD1
j_gene: TRBJ1-5
abundance: few
v_gene: TRBV28
CDR3aa: CASSLLSQGGQPQHF
CDR3nt: TGTGCCAGCAGTTTATTGTCGCAGGGGGGCCAGCCCCAGCATTTT

d_gene: .
j_gene: TRBJ2-7
abundance: few
v_gene: TRBV5-1
CDR3aa: CASSLFLGNSYEQYF
CDR3nt: TGCGCCAGCAGCTTGTTCCTAGGAAACTCCTACGAGCAGTACTTC

d_gene: TRBD2
j_gene: TRBJ2-5
abundance: few
v_gene: TRBV5-1
CDR3aa: CASSSRQMAGEGETQYF
CDR3nt: TGCGCCAGCAGCTCCCGGCAAATGGCGGGAGAAGGGGAGACCCAGTACTTC

d_gene: .
j_gene: TRBJ2-1
abundance: .
v_gene: TRBV6-5
CDR3aa: CASSYSDVSGEQFF
CDR3nt: TGTGCCAGCAGTTACTCGGACGTATCTGGTGAGCAGTTCTTC

d_gene: TRBD1
j_gene: TRBJ1-5
abundance: few
v_gene: TRBV7-8
CDR3aa: CASSPLGQGGDQPQHF
CDR3nt: TGTGCCAGCAGCCCCCTAGGACAGGGGGGGGATCAGCCCCAGCATTTT

d_gene: TRBD2
j_gene: TRBJ2-2
abundance: few
v_gene: TRBV5-1
CDR3aa: CASSLALAGANTGELFF
CDR3nt: TGCGCCAGCAGCTTGGCACTAGCGGGAGCGAACACCGGGGAGCTGTTTTTT